A selection of T cell receptor beta chains follows, all from one sample in a study of blood T cell repertoires in COVID-19. The data were produced by immunoSEQ multiplex PCR, yet TCRdb's version contains in-frame clones alone and is incomplete. This sample has under 350,000 clones, with around four fifths found just once. Sequencing was carried out using peripheral blood. These receptors all stem from a man between 60 and 75 years old who had recovered from COVID-19. Each CDR3 is given with its conserved first and last residue. The D gene is left open where the match is weak. Some rows have no size entry. The others give once, few or many, or a class for an expanded clone.

TRBV7-9,16,TRBJ1-2,few,TRBD1,CASSPTVGDRVVRYTF,TGTGCCAGCAGTCCCACCGTGGGGGACAGGGTGGTACGCTACACCTTC
TRBV20-1,11,TRBJ2-5,NA,NA,CSARDPGTQYF,TGCAGTGCTAGAGATCCGGGGACCCAGTACTTC
TRBV19,14,TRBJ1-6,NA,NA,CASSITGYNSPLHF,TGTGCCAGTAGTATAACAGGGTATAATTCACCCCTCCACTTT
TRBV5-4,15,TRBJ2-1,NA,TRBD2,CASTTPGGGHNEQFF,TGTGCCAGCACCACCCCGGGGGGGGGACACAATGAGCAGTTCTTC
TRBV9,13,TRBJ2-7,NA,NA,CASSVDLNYEQYF,TGTGCCAGCAGCGTGGACTTAAACTACGAGCAGTACTTC
TRBV7-6,15,TRBJ1-1,NA,TRBD1,CASSLGQGVGTEAFF,TGTGCCAGCAGCTTGGGACAGGGAGTTGGTACTGAAGCTTTCTTT
TRBV5-4,15,TRBJ2-2,once,NA,CASSQRSGGTGELFF,TGTGCCAGCAGCCAACGTTCCGGAGGGACCGGGGAGCTGTTTTTT
TRBV7-9,17,TRBJ2-7,few,NA,CASSLGGWGPWDYEQYF,TGTGCCAGCAGCTTAGGTGGTTGGGGGCCATGGGACTACGAGCAGTACTTC
TRBV4-1,16,TRBJ1-6,many,TRBD1,CASSLRTGRGNSPLHF,TGCGCCAGCAGCCTACGGACAGGGCGAGGGAATTCACCCCTCCACTTT
TRBV5-8,16,TRBJ1-5,few,TRBD1,CASSPGDRGLSQPQHF,TGTGCCAGCAGCCCAGGCGACAGGGGGCTCAGTCAGCCCCAGCATTTT
TRBV27,18,TRBJ1-6,once,TRBD1,CASSLWGTGGSYNSPLHF,TGTGCCAGCAGTTTATGGGGGACAGGGGGCTCCTATAATTCACCCCTCCACTTT
TRBV2,14,TRBJ2-7,once,NA,CASCGAGGPYEQYF,TGTGCCAGCTGTGGGGCCGGTGGGCCCTACGAGCAGTACTTC
TRBV3-1/TRBV3-2,13,TRBJ2-1,NA,NA,CASSQGTSPRQFF,TGTGCCAGCAGCCAAGGGACTTCCCCCCGGCAGTTCTTC
TRBV6-5,16,TRBJ2-1,NA,NA,CASSFRQDGSYNEQFF,TGTGCCAGCAGTTTTCGACAGGACGGGTCCTACAATGAGCAGTTCTTC
TRBV6-5,14,TRBJ1-2,NA,NA,CASSPGRTDYGYTF,TGTGCCAGCAGTCCCGGCCGGACAGACTATGGCTACACCTTC
TRBV29-1,13,TRBJ2-5,NA,NA,CSGKGGGQETQYF,TGCAGCGGAAAAGGGGGAGGGCAAGAGACCCAGTACTTC
TRBV19,17,TRBJ2-2,NA,TRBD2,CASRGTSVLSNTGELFF,TGTGCCAGTAGAGGGACTAGCGTGTTGTCGAACACCGGGGAGCTGTTTTTT
TRBV5-1,17,TRBJ1-3,NA,NA,CASSLAGQRSSGNTIYF,TGCGCCAGCAGCTTGGCCGGACAGCGCTCCTCTGGAAACACCATATATTTT
TRBV5-1,11,TRBJ2-7,NA,NA,CASSFSNEQYF,TGCGCCAGCAGCTTCAGTAACGAGCAGTACTTC
TRBV4-1,17,TRBJ2-1,once,NA,CASSQDMTRRGDNEQFF,TGCGCCAGCAGCCAAGACATGACGAGACGGGGAGACAATGAGCAGTTCTTC
TRBV5-1,16,TRBJ1-2,NA,NA,CASSLAQGTTNYGYTF,TGCGCCAGCAGCTTGGCTCAGGGGACCACTAACTATGGCTACACCTTC
TRBV11-2,15,TRBJ1-1,NA,NA,CASSLKISGDGEAFF,TGTGCCAGCAGCTTAAAAATCTCGGGGGACGGTGAAGCTTTCTTT
TRBV5-4,16,TRBJ2-5,NA,TRBD1,CASSLARQGVGETQYF,TGTGCCAGCAGCTTGGCCAGGCAGGGGGTGGGGGAGACCCAGTACTTC
TRBV3-1/TRBV3-2,16,TRBJ1-3,NA,TRBD1,CASRDRGRLSGNTIYF,TGTGCCAGCAGGGACAGGGGGCGACTCTCTGGAAACACCATATATTTT
TRBV6-2/TRBV6-3,14,TRBJ1-5,NA,NA,CASSYSGGNQPQHF,TGTGCCAGCAGTTATTCAGGGGGCAATCAGCCCCAGCATTTT
TRBV16,16,TRBJ2-7,NA,TRBD1,CASSPQPGQGAYEQYF,TGTGCCAGCAGCCCCCAACCGGGACAGGGAGCCTACGAGCAGTACTTC
TRBV5-4,17,TRBJ1-1,NA,TRBD1,CASSLVGQGKMNTEAFF,TGTGCCAGCAGCTTGGTGGGACAGGGAAAGATGAACACTGAAGCTTTCTTT
TRBV28,13,TRBJ2-7,NA,NA,CASSVGGSYEQYF,TGTGCCAGCAGTGTGGGGGGATCCTACGAGCAGTACTTC
TRBV11-2,14,TRBJ2-7,once,NA,CASSLYTATYEQYF,TGTGCCAGCAGCTTGTACACAGCTACCTACGAGCAGTACTTC
TRBV9,14,TRBJ2-3,NA,NA,CASSVSQGKDTQYF,TGTGCCAGCAGCGTAAGTCAGGGCAAAGATACGCAGTATTTT
TRBV5-1,15,TRBJ2-5,NA,NA,CASSSQRRPLETQYF,TGCGCCAGCAGCTCCCAGCGGCGCCCCCTCGAGACCCAGTACTTC
TRBV2,13,TRBJ1-5,NA,NA,CASSGGSNQPQHF,TGTGCCAGCAGTGGAGGAAGCAATCAGCCCCAGCATTTT
TRBV5-1,16,TRBJ2-6,NA,NA,CASSLVAGSGANVLTF,TGCGCCAGCAGCTTGGTGGCGGGCTCTGGGGCCAACGTCCTGACTTTC
TRBV15,15,TRBJ2-1,NA,TRBD2,CATSRGAGGKNEQFF,TGTGCCACCAGCAGAGGGGCGGGGGGGAAAAATGAGCAGTTCTTC
TRBV5-1,14,TRBJ2-1,NA,TRBD2,CASSRSGDYNEQFF,TGCGCCAGCAGCAGGAGCGGGGATTACAATGAGCAGTTCTTC
TRBV6-5,14,TRBJ2-5,few,TRBD1,CASSRTQGRETQYF,TGTGCCAGCAGCCGAACACAGGGGCGGGAGACCCAGTACTTC
TRBV19,15,TRBJ2-2,NA,NA,CASSDNSLNTGELFF,TGTGCCAGTAGCGACAACTCCCTTAACACCGGGGAGCTGTTTTTT
TRBV7-9,15,TRBJ1-1,NA,TRBD1,CASSTWGTGNTEAFF,TGTGCCAGCAGCACCTGGGGGACAGGGAACACTGAAGCTTTCTTT
TRBV29-1,14,TRBJ2-5,NA,TRBD1,CSARDRGIGETQYF,TGCAGCGCCCGGGACAGGGGGATAGGGGAGACCCAGTACTTC
TRBV12-3/TRBV12-4,13,TRBJ2-2,NA,NA,CASSLLNTGELFF,TGTGCCAGCAGTTTACTGAACACCGGGGAGCTGTTTTTT
TRBV7-2,15,TRBJ1-4,once,NA,CASSLLGGTNEKLFF,TGTGCCAGCAGCCTTCTGGGAGGAACTAATGAAAAACTGTTTTTT
TRBV25-1,14,TRBJ1-1,NA,TRBD1,CASTRDRGRTEAFF,TGTGCCAGCACCCGGGACAGGGGAAGGACTGAAGCTTTCTTT
TRBV7-7,15,TRBJ2-5,NA,TRBD1,CASSRAGQGEETQYF,TGTGCCAGCAGTAGGGCTGGACAGGGGGAAGAGACCCAGTACTTC
TRBV28,14,TRBJ2-1,NA,NA,CASTLGATYNEQFF,TGTGCCAGCACTCTGGGGGCGACCTACAATGAGCAGTTCTTC
TRBV19,16,TRBJ2-3,NA,TRBD2,CASQPGTSGLPGTQYF,TGTGCCAGTCAACCAGGGACTAGCGGGCTCCCGGGTACGCAGTATTTT
TRBV4-1,12,TRBJ2-5,NA,NA,CASSQGGETQYF,TGCGCCAGCAGCCAAGGAGGAGAGACCCAGTACTTC
TRBV3-1/TRBV3-2,16,TRBJ2-3,once,NA,CASSHPGVSVIDTQYF,TGTGCCAGCAGCCACCCAGGGGTCTCTGTCATAGATACGCAGTATTTT
TRBV18,16,TRBJ2-7,NA,TRBD1,CASSPKTGQGSYEQYF,TGTGCCAGCTCACCGAAAACGGGACAGGGAAGCTACGAGCAGTACTTC
TRBV11-2,15,TRBJ1-1,NA,NA,CASRMTIRGNTEAFF,TGTGCCAGCCGAATGACCATTAGGGGGAACACTGAAGCTTTCTTT
TRBV6-1,14,TRBJ2-5,NA,NA,CASSEFAFRETQYF,TGTGCCAGCAGTGAATTCGCGTTCCGGGAGACCCAGTACTTC
TRBV5-1,14,TRBJ2-1,NA,TRBD2,CASSRGTSGREQFF,TGCGCCAGCAGCCGTGGGACTAGCGGGAGGGAGCAGTTCTTC
TRBV4-1,17,TRBJ2-1,NA,TRBD2,CASSQETGRREGYEQFF,TGCGCCAGCAGCCAGGAAACCGGAAGGCGGGAGGGCTATGAGCAGTTCTTC
TRBV19,15,TRBJ2-3,once,NA,CASSMNGGNTDTQYF,TGTGCCAGTAGTATGAATGGGGGGAACACAGATACGCAGTATTTT